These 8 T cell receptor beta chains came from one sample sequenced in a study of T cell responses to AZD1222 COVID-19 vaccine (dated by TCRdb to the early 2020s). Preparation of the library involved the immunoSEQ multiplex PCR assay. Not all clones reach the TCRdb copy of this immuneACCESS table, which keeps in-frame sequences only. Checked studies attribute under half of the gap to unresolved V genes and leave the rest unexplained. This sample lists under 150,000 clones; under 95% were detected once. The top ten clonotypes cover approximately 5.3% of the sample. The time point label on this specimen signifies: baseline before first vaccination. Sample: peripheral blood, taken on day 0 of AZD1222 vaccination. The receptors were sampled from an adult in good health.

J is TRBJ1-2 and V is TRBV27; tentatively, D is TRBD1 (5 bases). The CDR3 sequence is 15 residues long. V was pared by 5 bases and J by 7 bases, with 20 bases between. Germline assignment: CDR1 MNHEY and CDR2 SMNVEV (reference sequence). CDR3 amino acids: CASSPRGARQAGYTF. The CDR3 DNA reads TGTGCCAGCAGTCCCCGAGGGGCTCGGCAGGCTGGCTACACCTTC.

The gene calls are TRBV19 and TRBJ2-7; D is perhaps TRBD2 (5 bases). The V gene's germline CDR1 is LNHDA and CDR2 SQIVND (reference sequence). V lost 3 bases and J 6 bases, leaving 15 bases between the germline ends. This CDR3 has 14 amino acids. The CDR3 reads CASSIREGVAEQYF. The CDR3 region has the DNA TGTGCCAGTAGTATTCGAGAGGGTGTCGCCGAGCAGTACTTC.

CDR3 bases: TGTGCCAGCAGCCCTACATGGGAGGGAAGCTCCTACAATGAGCAGTTCTTC. Its protein product is CASSPTWEGSSYNEQFF. This chain links TRBV6-2 or TRBV6-3 with TRBJ2-1; 7 bases are a match to TRBD2. This CDR3 region has 17 residues. Germline assignment: CDR1 MNHEY and CDR2 SVGEGT. V lost 6 bases and J lost 0; bases outside the gene matches: 11.

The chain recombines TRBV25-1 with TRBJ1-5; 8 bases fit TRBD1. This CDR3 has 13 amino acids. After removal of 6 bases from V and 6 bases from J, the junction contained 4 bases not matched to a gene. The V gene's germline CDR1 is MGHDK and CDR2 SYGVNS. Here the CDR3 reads CASRDRESQPQHF. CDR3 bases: TGTGCCAGCAGGGACAGGGAGAGTCAGCCCCAGCATTTT.

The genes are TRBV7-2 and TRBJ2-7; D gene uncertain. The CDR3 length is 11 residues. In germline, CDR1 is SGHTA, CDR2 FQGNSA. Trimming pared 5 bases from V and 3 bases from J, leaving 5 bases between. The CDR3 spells CASSGVYEQYF. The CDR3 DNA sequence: TGTGCCAGCAGCGGGGTCTACGAGCAGTACTTC.

The CDR3 nucleotides are TGTGCCAGCAGTTTAATCGGGACAGAATTGGGGGATGGCTACACCTTC. Amino acids: CASSLIGTELGDGYTF. This chain uses TRBV27 with TRBJ1-2, with 7 bases matching TRBD1. This CDR3 comprises 16 residues. The trim removed 2 bases at V and 6 bases at J, leaving 12 bases unmatched. Per germline, CDR1 MNHEY and CDR2 SMNVEV (reference sequence).

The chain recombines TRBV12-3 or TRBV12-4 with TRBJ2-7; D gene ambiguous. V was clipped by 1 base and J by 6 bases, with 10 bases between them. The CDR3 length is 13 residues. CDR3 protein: CASSLGAGPEQYF. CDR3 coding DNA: TGTGCCAGCAGTTTAGGGGCAGGCCCCGAGCAGTACTTC.

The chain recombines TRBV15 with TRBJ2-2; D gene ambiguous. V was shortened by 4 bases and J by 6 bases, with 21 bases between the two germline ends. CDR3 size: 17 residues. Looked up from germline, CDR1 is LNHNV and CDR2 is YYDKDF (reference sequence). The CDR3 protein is CATSTPGATDWSGELFF. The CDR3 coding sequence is TGTGCCACCAGCACTCCCGGAGCTACCGATTGGTCCGGGGAGCTGTTTTTT.